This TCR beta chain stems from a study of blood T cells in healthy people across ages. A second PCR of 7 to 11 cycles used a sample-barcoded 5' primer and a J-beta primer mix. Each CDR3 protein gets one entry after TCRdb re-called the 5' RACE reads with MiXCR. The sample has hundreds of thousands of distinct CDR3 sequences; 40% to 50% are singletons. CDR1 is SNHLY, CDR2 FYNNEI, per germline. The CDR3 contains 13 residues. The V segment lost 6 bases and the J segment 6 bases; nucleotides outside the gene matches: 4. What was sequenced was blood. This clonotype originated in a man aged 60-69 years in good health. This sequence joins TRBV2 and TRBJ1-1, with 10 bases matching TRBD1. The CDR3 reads CASRDRGEAEAFF. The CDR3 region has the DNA TGTGCCAGCAGGGACAGGGGGGAGGCTGAAGCTTTCTTT.